Shown below are 4 T cell receptor beta chains from a single sample sequenced in a study of cytomegalovirus exposure and HLA in healthy donors. A multiplex PCR was run with 60 Vbeta primers and 13 Jbeta primers. The protocol was immunoSEQ multiplex PCR, while the TCRdb copy is restricted to in-frame clones and leaves out a portion. The sample holds roughly 130,000 clones, roughly 73% seen once. Specimen: PBMCs. These receptors were taken from a woman aged 40 to 50 in good health and CMV-seronegative.

The chain uses TRBV27 and TRBJ1-1, with D possibly being TRBD1 (5 bases). The CDR3 spans 14 residues. The V and J ends lost 10 bases and 1 base respectively, with 16 bases between them. Per the germline V gene, CDR1 is MNHEY and CDR2 is SMNVEV (reference sequence). DNA of the CDR3: TGTGCCACCAAGCCTCAGGGTCAGAACACTGAAGCTTTCTTT. Amino acid sequence: CATKPQGQNTEAFF.

Comment on this clone: Other DNA sequences from this sample encode an identical CDR3 as well. V usage is TRBV9 and J usage is TRBJ1-1, with TRBD1 identical over 7 bases. Trimming cost V 2 bases and J 5 bases; bases outside gene matches: 3. Germline assignment: CDR1 SGDLS and CDR2 YYNGEE. This CDR3 spans 13 amino acids. The CDR3 DNA reads as TGTGCCAGCAGCGTTCAGGGGGGAACTGAAGCTTTCTTT. Protein product: CASSVQGGTEAFF.

The genes are TRBV19 and TRBJ1-2; 9 nucleotides align to TRBD1. Trimming removed 5 bases from V and 8 bases from J; junction bases left unmatched: 9. The germline V gene has CDR1 LNHDA and CDR2 SQIVND (reference sequence). The CDR3 length is 14 residues. Here the CDR3 DNA reads TGTGCCAGTAGTCTAACCGGGACAGGGAAGGGCTACACCTTC. Translated: CASSLTGTGKGYTF.

This clone was detected once. V and J are TRBV27 and TRBJ2-7; 8 bases align to TRBD1. In germline, CDR1 is MNHEY, CDR2 SMNVEV (reference sequence). The V segment lost 6 bases and the J segment 3 bases; nucleotides outside the gene matches: 4. The CDR3 has 13 amino acids. CDR3 sequence reads: CASSRQGNYEQYF. The CDR3 nucleotides are TGTGCCAGCAGCCGACAGGGGAACTACGAGCAGTACTTC.